This T cell receptor beta chain stems from a study of cytomegalovirus exposure and HLA in healthy donors. Study in general: In a later analysis, the roughly 130 validation repertoires were reported to have used the same platform as the 600 to 700 first-cohort repertoires.

Of note for this clone: Its antigen remains unknown.

Separate from the approximately 670-subject first cohort, the 120-subject validation cohort was the one that the donors belonged to. Trimming shortened V by 2 bases and J by 1 base, and 9 bases separated the two germline ends. The germline V gene has CDR1 SGHTA and CDR2 FQGNSA. The CDR3 runs to 14 residues. Overall study findings and caveats: The classifier reportedly diagnosed cytomegalovirus status with high specificity and sensitivity. The investigators catalogued 150 to 200 TCR beta chains as cytomegalovirus-associated.

Generated by immunoSEQ multiplex PCR, the TCRdb table keeps only in-frame clones and is missing some. The table lists approximately 230,000 clones, roughly 87% of them singletons, with about 12% in the top ten. This clonotype was obtained from a man younger than 30 in good health and CMV-seropositive. Sequenced material: PBMCs. V usage is TRBV7-2 and J usage is TRBJ2-7; D gene unclear. The CDR3: CASSLLARSYEQYF. The CDR3 DNA reads as TGTGCCAGCAGCTTATTGGCCAGGTCCTACGAGCAGTACTTC.